A single sample gave rise to the 20 T cell receptor beta chains below, sequenced in a study of post-analysis software for immune sequencing data. Study-level results: TRBV5-6, TRBV5-1 and TRBV20-1 belonged to a set of about 5 TRBV segments that were more frequent in patients than controls.

The antigens for these receptors are not known. Included in the TCR beta cDNA libraries were unique molecular identifiers. TCRdb recomputed calls from the PCR reads with MiXCR, one row per CDR3 protein. Seen here are more than 450,000 distinct CDR3 sequences, roughly 40% observed once, and the top ten hold 1.5% to 2%. The source material was blood. These receptors all stem from a girl under 18 with multiple sclerosis.

J is TRBJ2-5 and V is TRBV7-2; 10 bases agree with TRBD2. The V gene's germline CDR1 is SGHTA and CDR2 FQGNSA. J gave up 6 bases and V 4 bases, and 8 bases lay outside the gene matches. The CDR3 length is 15 residues. This chain's CDR3 is CASSSSLAGDQTQYF. CDR3 in DNA: TGTGCCAGCAGCTCCTCCCTAGCGGGGGATCAGACCCAGTACTTC.

This clonotype turned up a few times. V is TRBV15 and J is TRBJ2-5; D is ambiguous. Trimming removed 1 base from V and 5 bases from J, with 14 bases in between. The CDR3 is 15 residues long. The germline gives CDR1 LNHNV, CDR2 YYDKDF (reference sequence). The CDR3 nucleotides are TGTGCCACCAGCAGAGGTCCCGAGGTTCAGGAGACCCAGTACTTC. Residues: CATSRGPEVQETQYF.

This clonotype came up a few times. The chain joins TRBV4-1 to TRBJ2-1; 9 positions match TRBD2. The CDR3 totals 15 residues. Germline V gene data show CDR1 as MGHRA and CDR2 as YSYEKL. V was pared by 6 bases and J by 8 bases, with 11 bases of the junction left unmatched. In DNA form, the CDR3 reads TGCGCCAGCAGACGTACTAGCGGGCGAGAATATGAGCAGTTCTTC. This gives the protein CASRRTSGREYEQFF.

V and J are TRBV12-3 or TRBV12-4 and TRBJ1-2, with D maybe TRBD1 (6 bases). V lost 5 bases and J 8 bases, leaving 18 bases between the germline ends. This CDR3 has 14 residues. The CDR3: CASSPRGGAHGYTF. The CDR3 coding sequence is TGTGCCAGCAGTCCCCGAGGGGGGGCGCACGGCTACACCTTC.

The V call is TRBV5-5, the J call TRBJ1-1, with 8 positions matching TRBD1. V lost 5 bases, J lost 0 bases, and 9 bases stayed unmatched. Germline assignment: CDR1 SGHKS and CDR2 YYEKEE (reference sequence). The CDR3 totals 16 residues. CDR3 bases: TGTGCCAGCAGAGCACAGGGGGGCGGCCTGAACACTGAAGCTTTCTTT. Amino acids: CASRAQGGGLNTEAFF. The full variable domain, with the rest looked up from reference TRBV5-5 and TRBJ1-1, is DAGVTQSPTHLIKTRGQQVTLRCSPISGHKSVSWYQQVLGQGPQFIFQYYEKEERGRGNFPDRFSARQFPNYSSELNVNALLLGDSALYLCASRAQGGGLNTEAFFGQGTRLTVV.

The J gene is TRBJ2-4, the V gene TRBV10-3; D gene uncertain. The J call may be mistaken, given a closer DNA end match to TRBJ2-7. CDR1 and CDR2 from the germline V gene are ENHRY and SYGVKD. This CDR3 is built from 12 residues. Here the CDR3 reads CAISDVQHEQYF. CDR3 sequence (DNA): TGTGCCATCAGTGATGTACAGCACGAGCAGTACTTC.

The J gene is TRBJ1-1, the V gene TRBV29-1, with a weak D call TRBD1 (5 bases). V was pared by 4 bases and J by 0 bases, with 9 bases between. The CDR3 runs to 13 residues. Germline V lookup: CDR1 SQVTM, CDR2 ANQGSEA. CDR3 bases: TGCAGCGTTGGACCAGGGATGAACACTGAAGCTTTCTTT. Translated: CSVGPGMNTEAFF.

This chain links TRBV12-3 or TRBV12-4 with TRBJ2-5; D assignment may be TRBD1 or TRBD2 (5 bases each). V lost 1 base and J lost 1, with 10 bases in between. The CDR3 is 15 amino acids. The CDR3 DNA reads as TGTGCCAGCAGTTTAGGAGGGGCTTTCCAAGAGACCCAGTACTTC. This encodes CASSLGGAFQETQYF.

The chain joins TRBV24-1 to TRBJ2-1; a weak D match, TRBD2 (5 bases). In germline, CDR1 is KGHDR, CDR2 SFDVKD. V was trimmed by 2 bases and J by 5 bases, leaving 15 bases between them. The CDR3 covers 16 residues. The CDR3 DNA follows: TGTGCCACCAGTGATTACCGGACTGGAGGCGACAATGAGCAGTTCTTC. This encodes CATSDYRTGGDNEQFF.

V gene TRBV9 combines with J gene TRBJ1-2; possibly TRBD1 for D (5 bases). Germline loops: CDR1 SGDLS, CDR2 YYNGEE. The CDR3 has 15 amino acids. Trimming cost V 4 bases and J 4 bases, with 17 bases left between them. CDR3 in amino acids: CASSPPGRLFYGYTF. The CDR3 nucleotides read TGTGCCAGCAGCCCACCGGGACGTCTATTCTATGGCTACACCTTC.

The chain uses TRBV7-9 and TRBJ1-1, with D tentatively TRBD1 (5 bases). Germline V gene lookup returns CDR1 SEHNR and CDR2 FQNEAQ (reference sequence). V gave up 2 bases and J gave up 1 base, with 11 bases separating them. The CDR3 totals 15 residues. DNA of the CDR3: TGTGCCAGCAGCTTACGGACAATTCGGAACACTGAAGCTTTCTTT. Protein: CASSLRTIRNTEAFF.

V and J are TRBV29-1 and TRBJ1-2, with D possibly being TRBD1 (6 bases). Germline CDR1 SQVTM, CDR2 ANQGSEA. V was pared by 0 bases and J by 4 bases, with 15 bases between. The CDR3 runs to 15 residues. The CDR3 spells CSVEDRVDRLYGYTF. The CDR3 coding sequence is TGCAGCGTTGAAGATCGGGTAGACAGGCTCTATGGCTACACCTTC. Full variable domain (remainder filled in from reference TRBV29-1 and TRBJ1-2): SAVISQKPSRDICQRGTSLTIQCQVDSQVTMMFWYRQQPGQSLTLIATANQGSEATYESGFVIDKFPISRPNLTFSTLTVSNMSPEDSSIYLCSVEDRVDRLYGYTFGSGTRLTVV.

A word on this clonotype: An end of the junction differs from the germline gene, which may be a read error. The chain carries TRBV12-3 or TRBV12-4 and TRBJ2-5; D remains ambiguous. The J call may be wrong; the DNA end is better matched by TRBJ2-7. The CDR3 is 13 amino acids. CDR3 in amino acids: CASSLGFSFEQYF. The CDR3 nucleotides are TGTGCCAGCAGTTTAGGCTTTTCCTTCGAGCAGTACTTC.

This clonotype was counted between two and nine times. The gene calls are TRBV4-1 and TRBJ2-7, with a tentative D call TRBD1 (6 bases). V gave up 0 bases and J gave up 3 bases, with 15 bases separating them. This CDR3 is 16 amino acids long. Germline V gives CDR1 MGHRA, CDR2 YSYEKL. The CDR3 region is CASSQDQGFRGYEQYF. CDR3 bases: TGCGCCAGCAGCCAAGACCAAGGCTTCAGGGGCTACGAGCAGTACTTC.

The table lists this clonotype with a count of one. The rearrangement links TRBV11-2 to TRBJ2-3; perhaps TRBD2 as D (5 bases). This CDR3 is 16 amino acids long. CDR1 is SGHAT, CDR2 FQNNGV, per germline. Deletions cut 5 bases from V and 0 bases from J, with 15 bases between. CDR3: CASSMGALTSTDTQYF. CDR3 DNA sequence: TGTGCCAGCAGCATGGGAGCCCTAACTAGCACAGATACGCAGTATTTT.

The chain combines TRBV7-8 with TRBJ2-3, with 9 bases lining up with TRBD2. Looked up from germline, CDR1 is SGHVS and CDR2 is FQNEAQ. The CDR3 contains 15 residues. Unmatched junction bases numbered 4, after V lost 5 bases and J lost 1 base. The CDR3 loop reads CASSPSGTRTDTQYF. For the CDR3, the DNA is TGTGCCAGCAGCCCTAGCGGGACCCGCACAGATACGCAGTATTTT.

This clonotype occurred a few times. The chain joins TRBV5-1 to TRBJ2-5, with 9 nucleotides matching TRBD1. J gave up 4 bases and V 8 bases, and 9 bases lay outside the gene matches. The CDR3 spans 14 residues. Germline V gene lookup returns CDR1 SGHRS and CDR2 YFSETQ. This CDR3 reads CASQEGQGGETQYF. CDR3 nucleotides: TGCGCCAGTCAAGAGGGACAGGGTGGAGAGACCCAGTACTTC.

This chain links TRBV11-2 with TRBJ2-7, with TRBD1 matching over 9 bases. The CDR3 contains 15 residues. Losses at the gene ends were 5 bases for V and 5 bases for J; bases not matched to a gene: 10. Germline CDR1 reads SGHAT; CDR2 reads FQNNGV. The CDR3: CASSQQQGAIDEQYF. In DNA, the CDR3 is TGTGCCAGCAGCCAACAACAGGGGGCGATTGACGAGCAGTACTTC.

This chain joins TRBV12-3 or TRBV12-4 and TRBJ1-5; D uncertain. Trimming shortened V by 3 bases and J by 4 bases, and 7 bases separated the two germline ends. The CDR3 contains 13 residues. DNA of the CDR3: TGTGCCAGCAGTTTTTCGGATAATCAGCCCCAGCATTTT. Its protein is CASSFSDNQPQHF.

In its sample, this clonotype was seen once. This sequence joins TRBV7-3 and TRBJ2-5; D is uncertain. The CDR3 extends over 9 amino acids. Between the trimmed V and J ends, which lost 7 bases and 7 bases, there was a span of 4 bases. The V gene's germline CDR1 is SGHTA and CDR2 FQGTGA. The CDR3 protein is CASKGTQYF. For the CDR3, the DNA is TGTGCCAGCAAGGGGACCCAGTACTTC.